The entry below gives a single TCR beta chain sequence along with its context. Its specific antigen is unknown. No qualities accompany the bases; no much larger clone lies one base away. CDR1 and CDR2, looked up from the germline V gene, are SGDLS and YYNGEE. The CDR3 runs 16 amino acids, cysteine and phenylalanine included. The read is trimmed to its CDR3 DNA, 48 bases read in frame from base 1. For this chain, trimming is 4 bases at the V end and 7 bases at the J end, and the number of junction bases without a gene match is 8. The immunoSEQ Assay, a bias-controlled multiplex PCR, was used to amplify TCRbeta CDR3 regions from genomic DNA. In the source study's methods: The number of nucleated cells in each sample was estimated by amplification of reference gene primers within the assay. To quantify the absolute abundance of each unique TCRbeta CDR3 rearrangement, sequence reads were collapsed and filtered. For each sample, productive Simpson clonality was calculated as the square root of Simpson's diversity index over productive rearrangements. In TCRdb, the immuneACCESS table is reduced to in-frame sequences with V and J assigned. These tables do not hold every clone; where another copy was compared, an unresolved V gene accounts for under half, and the others remain unexplained. V, J and clone size are taken as reported in that table, and D and trimming were inferred from the DNA itself. In this sample the table shows about 150,000 clones, about nine tenths of which occur a single time. The ten largest clones add up to about 4% of the sample.

This entry comes from a study of blood T cell repertoires in COVID-19 (dated by TCRdb to the early 2020s). Regarding the study in general: The collaborator samples originated in the United States, Italy and Spain and spanned the acute and convalescent phases of COVID-19. Samples were obtained from the ongoing ImmuneRACE study (first 160 participants) and from roughly 1,300 subjects provided by 6 global collaborators. The dataset comprised deeply sampled blood TCRbeta repertoires from subjects exposed to, actively infected with, or recovered from COVID-19. A de-identified subject ID, COVID-19 status, age in years and sex were almost always included in the sample metadata. HLA class I and class II types, where available, came from metadata supplied by the sample provider rather than from assay-based typing. The prospective study material was composed of cDNA or gDNA derived from T cells, B-cell-depleted T cells, or PBMCs. The repertoires were released in a freely available public database intended as a resource for research on the immune response to SARS-CoV-2. Results and caveats for the whole study, not just this receptor: The quantity of clinical and demographic metadata differed by source and by participant and was supplied without curation.

The collaborating institutions used their own protocols to collect whole blood in K2EDTA tubes. For TCRbeta analysis, collaborators shipped samples in one of three forms: frozen whole blood, isolated PBMCs, or DNA extracted from either of those sample types. The sequence joins TRBV9 to TRBJ2-2, with 12 bases matching TRBD2. This receptor was identified in a woman aged 55 to 70 with active or convalescent COVID-19. The sample taken for sequencing was peripheral blood. The CDR3 protein sequence reads: CASSPGLAGFGGELFF. The sequenced DNA is TGTGCCAGCAGCCCTGGACTAGCGGGGTTCGGCGGGGAGCTGTTTTTT.